The T cell receptor (beta chain) described here comes from a study of patients and donors after allogeneic stem cell transplantation. Germline V gives CDR1 SGHTA, CDR2 FQGNSA. CDR3 length: 12 amino acids. Trimming cost V 4 bases and J 7 bases, with 7 bases left between them. MiXCR, run by TCRdb on the RT-PCR reads, gives a single entry per CDR3 protein. The sample consists of 150,000 to 200,000 distinct CDR3 sequences, roughly 31% of them appearing once. This chain links TRBV7-2 with TRBJ1-4; no definite D call. The sequenced sample consisted of blood, either unsorted or a sorted T cell fraction (not recorded which). The sequence was obtained from a human donor who was either an allogeneic HSCT recipient or a stem cell or donor lymphocyte infusion donor (not recorded which). It is not recorded whose cells these are; they may come from a transplant donor. The CDR3 DNA reads as TGTGCCAGCAGCTCAGAAGCTGAAAAACTGTTTTTT. It codes for CASSSEAEKLFF.